The subject of this entry is one T cell receptor (beta chain). Its antigen is as yet unknown. PCR was performed using 60 Vbeta and 13 Jbeta primers. This table comes from immunoSEQ multiplex PCR, and its TCRdb copy is limited to in-frame clones, with some not included. The sample lists approximately 160,000 clones; 65% to 80% were seen once. Germline V gives CDR1 SGHTS, CDR2 YDEGEE. This CDR3 has 15 residues. The V gene end was trimmed by 2 bases and the J gene end by 1 base; junction bases not matched to a gene: 6. The sample belongs to a study of cytomegalovirus exposure and HLA in healthy donors. Study-wide points: Under in vitro conditions, three CMV-associated chains were confirmed as specific for CMV antigens. Relative to equally common others, HLA-associated TCR beta chains showed greater clonal expansion in a later analysis. Donor immune exposure was known only as CMV serostatus.

Unrecorded immune exposure was likely among donors, who were nominally healthy when sampled. The chain carries TRBV5-8 and TRBJ2-7; 7 positions match TRBD1. Sequenced sample: PBMCs. The receptor was isolated from a woman in her twenties or thirties in good health and CMV-seronegative. In DNA form, the CDR3 reads TGTGCCAGCAGCTTACCGACAGGGCCTTCCTACGAGCAGTACTTC. Protein: CASSLPTGPSYEQYF.